At least ten counts were recorded for the clone carrying this TCR beta chain. Its antigen remains unidentified. Amplification of the TCR beta CDR3 regions used RNA transcripts (as template). The authors performed first-round RT-PCR with HTBI primers and then a second-round multiplex PCR. TCRdb reanalysed the multiplex PCR reads using MiXCR and keeps one entry per CDR3 protein. The repertoire holds 150,000 to 200,000 distinct CDR3 sequences, with around 39% as singletons. The data derive from a study of Graves' ophthalmopathy and Graves' hyperthyroidism. Looking at the study overall: Samples of peripheral blood were obtained at initial diagnosis, prior to treatment of any kind.

General study points: Clonotypes were expanded in thyroid at above 0.001 frequency, and most also appeared in blood.

The authors used Ficoll-Paque density gradient centrifugation to separate PBMCs. The input was more than 8 ml of fresh peripheral blood. The sequenced sample consisted of peripheral blood. The clonotype comes from a man aged 30-40 years with Graves' ophthalmopathy.

This CDR3 is CASSYLGLGTEAFF. The CDR3 DNA sequence: TGTGCCAGCAGTTACCTCGGGTTGGGCACTGAAGCTTTCTTT. The chain recombines TRBV6-2 or TRBV6-3 with TRBJ1-1, with unresolved D. This CDR3 spans 14 amino acids. Trimming pared 2 bases from V and 4 bases from J, leaving 11 bases between. The germline gives CDR1 MNHEY, CDR2 SVGEGT.